This T cell receptor (beta chain) was sequenced in a study of blood T cell repertoires in COVID-19. Study in general: The United States, Italy and Spain were the sources of the acute and convalescent COVID-19 samples. In each case, the material was cDNA or gDNA derived from T cells, B-cell-depleted T cells, or PBMCs.

In the source study's methods: Reference gene primer amplification gave estimated nucleated cell counts. Produced via immunoSEQ multiplex PCR; TCRdb's table is partial and in-frame only. V, J and clone size reflect that table, while D and trimming were determined from the DNA. The repertoire holds approximately 120,000 clones, around 81% seen once, with 11% in the top ten. The germline V gene has CDR1 SGDLS and CDR2 YYNGEE. The CDR3 is 15 amino acids. With 2 bases removed from V and 0 bases from J, the gap between germline ends came to 8 bases. This clone was detected only a few times. The TCR sequence derives from a human donor in a cohort sampled during active COVID-19. Material: peripheral blood. V is TRBV9 and J is TRBJ2-2, with D uncertain. The CDR3 here is CASSVGRSNTGELFF. The CDR3 DNA follows: TGTGCCAGCAGCGTCGGCAGGTCGAACACCGGGGAGCTGTTTTTT.